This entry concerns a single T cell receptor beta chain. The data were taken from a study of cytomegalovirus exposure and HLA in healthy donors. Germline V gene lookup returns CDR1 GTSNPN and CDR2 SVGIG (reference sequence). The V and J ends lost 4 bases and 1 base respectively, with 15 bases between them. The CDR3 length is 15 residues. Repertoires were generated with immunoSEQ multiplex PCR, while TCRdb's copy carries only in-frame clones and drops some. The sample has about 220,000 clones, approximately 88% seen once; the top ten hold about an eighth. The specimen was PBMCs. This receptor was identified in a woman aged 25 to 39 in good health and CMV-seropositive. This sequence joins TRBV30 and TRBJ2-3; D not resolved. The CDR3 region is CAWTESALRTDTQYF. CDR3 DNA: TGTGCCTGGACCGAGTCAGCGCTTCGCACAGATACGCAGTATTTT.